This TCR beta chain was profiled in a study of blood T cells in healthy people across ages. Germline lookup yields CDR1 DFQATT and CDR2 SNEGSKA (reference sequence). The CDR3 has 15 amino acids. Trimming shortened V by 0 bases and J by 2 bases, and 14 bases separated the two germline ends. A minimum of 6 micrograms of total RNA was extracted per sample. In its sample, this clonotype was seen many times. Its antigen is not known. Combining a sample-barcoded 5' primer with a J-beta primer mix, a second PCR ran for about 7 to 11 cycles. TCRdb re-called the 5' RACE reads through MiXCR, storing one row per CDR3 protein. The sample comprises around 670,000 distinct CDR3 sequences, under 30% of which are singletons, and around 14% rests with the top ten. Study-wide points: TCR beta diversity correlated strongly with naive T cell percentage.

The sample was blood. This receptor was identified in a woman older than 75 in good health. The rearrangement links TRBV20-1 to TRBJ2-7; D possibly matches TRBD1 or TRBD2 (6 bases each). The CDR3 region is CSARDLQGLPYEQYF. The CDR3 nucleotides are TGCAGTGCTAGAGATTTACAGGGACTTCCCTACGAGCAGTACTTC.